The clone carrying this T cell receptor beta chain occurred a few times. Its antigen is currently unknown. Germline lookup yields CDR1 SGHTA and CDR2 FQGNSA. Deletions cut 1 base from V and 4 bases from J, with 13 bases between. The CDR3 length is 15 residues. This sample was taken from a study of T cells after yellow fever vaccination. By 5'RACE template switching, TCR cDNA was produced, with a universal primer site and UMIs added in the process. TCRdb analysed the 5' RACE reads with MiXCR anew, one entry per CDR3 protein. The repertoire holds about 580,000 distinct CDR3 sequences, with roughly 17% as singletons. Findings and limits, study-wide: Post-booster reappearance was seen for most primary-vaccination clones (just under 97% CD4, 75% to 90% CD8).

This clonotype originated in a man aged 18 to 35 who received the YFV17D yellow fever vaccine. This chain links TRBV7-2 with TRBJ2-5; the D gene is possibly TRBD2 (6 bases). Source: PBMCs, taken 5 to 6 days after the first yellow fever vaccination. DNA for the CDR3: TGTGCCAGCAGCTTAGGTGGGGGGACCTCAGAGACCCAGTACTTC. Protein product: CASSLGGGTSETQYF.